This record concerns one T cell receptor (beta chain) sequence. Its antigen remains undetermined. The record has no base qualities; no much larger clone is one base away. These data originate in a study of T cell changes during pregnancy in multiple sclerosis (dated by TCRdb to the late 2010s). Regarding the study in general: The study looked at changes in the T cell repertoire across pregnancy in women with multiple sclerosis.

Library prep was done by the immunoSEQ multiplex PCR assay. TCRdb took over this immuneACCESS table, retaining in-frame rearrangements with V and J assigned. Such tables are incomplete; in checked studies, under half of the missing clones stem from an unresolved V gene, and the remainder is unexplained. Here the sample has about 50,000 clones; 80% to 95% occur a single time. The ten largest account for around 0.74% of the sample. This TCR came from a female donor with multiple sclerosis, enrolled in a pregnancy study. The material was CD4+ T cells from peripheral blood mononuclear cells, obtained in the third trimester of pregnancy.

The CDR3 sequence is CASSPSVSETQYF. The DNA reads TGTGCCAGCTCACCATCCGTCTCGGAGACCCAGTACTTC. The sequence joins TRBV18 to TRBJ2-5; no D gene call is confident. V and J lose 2 bases and 5 bases, and a span of 9 bases separates them. From the germline V gene, CDR1 is KGHSH and CDR2 is LQKENI. Inclusive of the bounding cysteine and phenylalanine, the CDR3 is 13 residues long. Kept here is only the CDR3 DNA, which spans 39 bases and is read in frame from base 1.